This T cell receptor (beta chain) originates from a study of T-cell reconstitution after alpha-beta-depleted transplantation in children (dated by TCRdb to 2015 to 2016). General notes on the study: Using TCR repertoire profiling, the study followed T-cell immune reconstitution in a quantitative way in children after TCRalphabeta/CD19-depleted allogeneic hematopoietic cell transplantation.

Library construction relied on PCR. The sequencer listed for this sample is Illumina HiSeq 2500. TCR libraries were prepared with molecular barcoding, using unique molecular identifiers to normalize TCRbeta repertoire quantification. TCRdb trimmed public reads at Q25 via fastp, called clones via MiXCR and kept in-frame beta chains. Identical CDR3 proteins give one entry, which carries the most common genes and DNA. The sample table lists around 380,000 distinct CDR3 sequences, approximately 11% of them with a count of one. The top ten clones comprise about 5% of the sample. This clonotype was seen a handful of times. It lacks a known antigen. No clone much larger than this one lies a single base away; base qualities are absent. Counted from cysteine to phenylalanine, this CDR3 has 14 amino acids. Left in the record is the CDR3 DNA by itself, 42 bases read in frame from the first base. The germline V gene specifies SGHTA as CDR1 and FQGNSA as CDR2. V lost 1 base and J lost 10 bases, and the count of bases not matched to a germline gene is 7.

The clonotype originates from a human donor who donated a stem cell graft to a child with acute myeloid leukemia. The input for sequencing was PBMCs from the stem cell graft donor, taken from the stem cell graft. The chain links TRBV7-2 with TRBJ2-1, and 7 junction bases match TRBD2. The CDR3 corresponds to CASSLEGVAGEQFF. DNA sequence: TGTGCCAGCAGCTTAGAGGGAGTAGCGGGCGAGCAGTTCTTC.